These 15 T cell receptor beta chains were sequenced from one sample in a study of T cell responses to AZD1222 COVID-19 vaccine. The table came from immunoSEQ multiplex PCR; TCRdb's copy has only in-frame clones and leaves some out. The sample contains roughly 140,000 clones, 87% of which appear only once. The sample in question was peripheral blood, obtained 28 days after the second AZD1222 dose. The receptors here all came from an adult who received the AZD1222 COVID-19 vaccine.

The rearrangement uses TRBV2 and TRBJ2-5; no reliable D call. The V gene's germline CDR1 is SNHLY and CDR2 FYNNEI. This CDR3 spans 11 amino acids. Trimming took off 3 bases at V and 4 bases at J, with 3 bases between the two ends. The CDR3 here is CASSETETQYF. The CDR3 DNA reads TGTGCCAGCAGTGAGACAGAGACCCAGTACTTC.

This sequence joins TRBV5-7 and TRBJ1-3, with D possibly being TRBD1 (6 bases). TRBV5-7 is labeled an ORF, and its function is uncertain. This CDR3 comprises 15 residues. Trimming shortened V by 4 bases and J by 4 bases, and 15 bases separated the two germline ends. CDR3: CASSLLRGGGNTIYF. Written as DNA, the CDR3 is TGTGCCAGCAGCCTGCTCAGGGGAGGAGGAAACACCATATATTTT.

This clone was detected only a few times. The chain uses TRBV12-3 or TRBV12-4 and TRBJ1-2; a possible D gene is TRBD1 (6 bases). V lost 3 bases and J lost 8, with 13 bases in between. This CDR3 spans 13 amino acids. The CDR3 spells CASSLGRGKGYTF. The CDR3 DNA reads as TGTGCCAGCAGTTTGGGCAGGGGTAAAGGCTACACCTTC.

The chain joins TRBV19 to TRBJ2-2; 7 positions agree with TRBD1. The CDR3 covers 14 residues. Germline values: CDR1 LNHDA, CDR2 SQIVND (reference sequence). The V gene end was trimmed by 4 bases and the J gene end by 6 bases; junction bases not matched to a gene: 5. DNA of the CDR3: TGTGCCAGTAGTACACAGGGGTCGTCCGGGGAGCTGTTTTTT. It is translated as CASSTQGSSGELFF.

The chain joins TRBV6-1 to TRBJ1-2; D uncertain. V was trimmed by 2 bases and J by 8 bases, leaving 6 bases between them. The V gene's germline CDR1 is MNHNS and CDR2 SASEGT. The length of the CDR3 is 11 residues. CDR3 in DNA: TGTGCCAGCAGTGAAAGGGTAGGCTACACCTTC. Protein sequence: CASSERVGYTF.

The CDR3 DNA follows: TGTGCCAGCAGCCTTGGTGGACAGGGTAATGAAAAACTGTTTTTT. The encoded protein is CASSLGGQGNEKLFF. The rearrangement uses TRBV7-2 and TRBJ1-4; 8 bases fit TRBD1. Germline trimming cut 5 bases from V and 4 bases from J; bases unmatched to any gene: 6. CDR3 size: 15 residues. Germline CDR1 and CDR2: SGHTA and FQGNSA. Combining the CDR3 with reference TRBV7-2 and TRBJ1-4 gives the whole variable domain GAGVSQSPSNKVTEKGKDVELRCDPISGHTALYWYRQSLGQGLEFLIYFQGNSAPDKSGLPSDRFSAERTGGSVSTLTIQRTQQEDSAVYLCASSLGGQGNEKLFFGSGTQLSVL.

V is TRBV27 and J is TRBJ1-5; tentatively, D is TRBD1 (6 bases). Germline V gene data show CDR1 as MNHEY and CDR2 as SMNVEV (reference sequence). CDR3 size: 14 residues. The ends were cut back, 6 bases at V and 6 bases at J, with 15 bases in the middle. CDR3 in DNA: TGTGCCAGCAGCCTCCTGGGGGGGCGTCAGCCCCAGCATTTT. This encodes CASSLLGGRQPQHF.

The chain combines TRBV29-1 with TRBJ1-2, with 9 bases fitting TRBD1. The CDR3 is made up of 14 amino acids. CDR1 is SQVTM and CDR2 is ANQGSEA in the germline V gene. Trimming at V came to 2 bases and at J to 6 bases, leaving 7 bases not matched to a gene. CDR3: CSVELQGAEHGYTF. CDR3 coding DNA: TGCAGCGTTGAACTACAGGGGGCTGAACATGGCTACACCTTC.

This rearrangement joins TRBV6-5 to TRBJ2-3, with D tentatively TRBD2 (6 bases). V was trimmed by 2 bases and J by 5 bases, leaving 11 bases between them. CDR3 size: 14 residues. CDR1 and CDR2 (germline): MNHEY, SVGAGI. The CDR3 nucleotides read TGTGCCAGCAGTTACCCCGGGAGAGGAGATACGCAGTATTTT. It specifies CASSYPGRGDTQYF.

The CDR3 sequence: CASSHPDLPDGYTF. Here the CDR3 DNA reads TGTGCCAGCAGCCACCCTGACCTCCCGGACGGCTACACCTTC. This sequence joins TRBV3-1 (or the pseudogene TRBV3-2) and TRBJ1-2; D unclear. The V end was cut by 3 bases, the J end by 8 bases, with 16 bases between. This CDR3 region has 14 residues. The germline gives CDR1 LGHDT, CDR2 YNNKEL (reference sequence).

The table lists this clone with many counts. This chain uses TRBV11-1 with TRBJ2-7, with TRBD2 identical over 8 bases. Germline-derived CDR1 and CDR2 are SGHAT and FQDESV (reference sequence). Trimming took 5 bases from V and 6 from J; bases not matched to a gene: 9. The CDR3 length is 14 residues. CDR3 DNA sequence: TGTGCCAGCAGCCTGGGACTAGAAACAGGCGAGCAGTACTTC. Amino acids: CASSLGLETGEQYF. Drawing the rest from reference TRBV11-1 and TRBJ2-7, the complete variable domain is EAEVAQSPRYKITEKSQAVAFWCDPISGHATLYWYRQILGQGPELLVQFQDESVVDDSQLPKDRFSAERLKGVDSTLKIQPAELGDSAMYLCASSLGLETGEQYFGPGTRLTVT.

The chain carries TRBV3-1 (or the pseudogene TRBV3-2) and TRBJ2-7; 9 nucleotides agree with TRBD2. The germline CDR1 and CDR2 sequences are LGHDT and YNNKEL (reference sequence). The CDR3 is 17 residues long. With V trimmed by 0 bases and J by 6 bases, 12 bases remained unmatched. CDR3 residues: CASSQDPRAAGGPEQYF. CDR3 sequence (DNA): TGTGCCAGCAGCCAAGATCCTAGGGCAGCGGGAGGCCCCGAGCAGTACTTC.

V is TRBV14 and J is TRBJ1-6, with D uncertain. The CDR3 is 16 residues long. Between the trimmed V and J ends, which lost 1 base and 7 bases, there was a span of 14 bases. Germline V gene sequence: CDR1 SGHDN, CDR2 FVKESK. The CDR3 region is CASSQVTMGGNSPLHF. The CDR3 DNA is TGTGCCAGCAGCCAAGTGACAATGGGAGGAAATTCACCCCTCCACTTT.

The chain carries TRBV5-4 and TRBJ2-1; 8 bases match TRBD1. This CDR3 is 16 amino acids long. Trimming cost V 4 bases and J 4 bases; bases outside gene matches: 10. CDR1 is SGHNT, CDR2 YYREEE, per germline (reference sequence). The CDR3: CASSPPGTGPYNEQFF. In DNA form, the CDR3 reads TGTGCCAGCAGCCCCCCCGGGACAGGACCGTACAATGAGCAGTTCTTC. The entire variable domain, with the rest obtained from reference TRBV5-4 and TRBJ2-1, is as follows: ETGVTQSPTHLIKTRGQQVTLRCSSQSGHNTVSWYQQALGQGPQFIFQYYREEENGRGNFPPRFSGLQFPNYSSELNVNALELDDSALYLCASSPPGTGPYNEQFFGPGTRLTVL.

The rearrangement uses TRBV5-8 and TRBJ2-7; the D gene is possibly TRBD1 (8 bases). V lost 6 bases to trimming and J lost 1 base, with 14 bases between them. Germline values: CDR1 SGHTS, CDR2 YDEGEE. The CDR3 has 14 amino acids. Here the CDR3 reads CASNDRGGSYEQYF. CDR3 coding DNA: TGTGCCAGCAACGACAGGGGAGGGTCCTACGAGCAGTACTTC.